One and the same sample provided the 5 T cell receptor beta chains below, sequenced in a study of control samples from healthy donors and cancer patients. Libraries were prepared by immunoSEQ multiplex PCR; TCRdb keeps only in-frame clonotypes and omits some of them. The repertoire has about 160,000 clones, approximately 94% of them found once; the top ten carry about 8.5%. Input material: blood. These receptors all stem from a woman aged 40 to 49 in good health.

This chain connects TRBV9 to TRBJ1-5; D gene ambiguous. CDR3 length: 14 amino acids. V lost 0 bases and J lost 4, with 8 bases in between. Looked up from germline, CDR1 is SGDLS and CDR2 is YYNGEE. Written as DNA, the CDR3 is TGTGCCAGCAGCGTAGACAGTCGGAATCAGCCCCAGCATTTT. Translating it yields CASSVDSRNQPQHF.

The CDR3 spells CASSYSYRGWYGYTF. The CDR3 nucleotides are TGTGCCAGCAGTTACTCTTACAGGGGGTGGTATGGCTACACCTTC. The chain uses TRBV6-5 and TRBJ1-2; 8 bases match TRBD1. Germline V lookup: CDR1 MNHEY, CDR2 SVGAGI. After removal of 0 bases from V and 5 bases from J, the junction contained 5 bases not matched to a gene. The CDR3 has 15 residues.

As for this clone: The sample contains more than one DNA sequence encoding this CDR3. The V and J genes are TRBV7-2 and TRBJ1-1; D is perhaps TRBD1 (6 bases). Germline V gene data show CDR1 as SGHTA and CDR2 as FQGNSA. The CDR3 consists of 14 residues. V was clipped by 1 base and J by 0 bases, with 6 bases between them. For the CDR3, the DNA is TGTGCCAGCAGCTTAGACAGGGTGAACACTGAAGCTTTCTTT. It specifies CASSLDRVNTEAFF.

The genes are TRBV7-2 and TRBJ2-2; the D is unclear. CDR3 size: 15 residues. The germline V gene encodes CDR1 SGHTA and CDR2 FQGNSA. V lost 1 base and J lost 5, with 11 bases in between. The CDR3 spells CASSLELDRTGELFF. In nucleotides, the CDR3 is TGTGCCAGCAGCTTAGAGCTAGATCGGACCGGGGAGCTGTTTTTT.

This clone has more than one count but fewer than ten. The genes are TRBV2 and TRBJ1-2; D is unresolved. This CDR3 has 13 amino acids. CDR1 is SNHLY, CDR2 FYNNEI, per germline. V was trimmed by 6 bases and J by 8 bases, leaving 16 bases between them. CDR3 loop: CASRGGSGLGYTF. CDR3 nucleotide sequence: TGTGCCAGCAGGGGAGGGTCGGGATTGGGCTACACCTTC.